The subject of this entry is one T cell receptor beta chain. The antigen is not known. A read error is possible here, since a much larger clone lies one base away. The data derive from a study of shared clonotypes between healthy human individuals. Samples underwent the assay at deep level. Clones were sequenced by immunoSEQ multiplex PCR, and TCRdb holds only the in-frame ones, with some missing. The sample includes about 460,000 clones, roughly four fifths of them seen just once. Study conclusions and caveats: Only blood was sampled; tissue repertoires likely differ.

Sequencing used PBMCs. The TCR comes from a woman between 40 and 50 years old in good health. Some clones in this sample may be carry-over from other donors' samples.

The CDR3 nucleotides are TGTGCCAGCAGCTTGGCGGGAGTAAGCACAGATACGCAGTATTTT. Translated, it gives CASSLAGVSTDTQYF. The rearrangement links TRBV5-4 to TRBJ2-3; D is possibly TRBD2 (6 bases). Germline V lookup: CDR1 SGHNT, CDR2 YYREEE (reference sequence). The V and J ends lost 0 bases and 0 bases respectively, with 8 bases between them. The length of the CDR3 is 15 residues.